This T cell receptor (beta chain) stems from a study of blood T cell repertoires in COVID-19. Overall study context: COVID-19 samples, acute and convalescent, were from the United States, Italy and Spain. Sources were T cells, B-cell-depleted T cells, or PBMCs; the material itself was cDNA or gDNA.

Authors' methods: Nucleated cell number was recorded as an estimate derived from reference gene primer amplification. Data came from immunoSEQ multiplex PCR; TCRdb stores just in-frame clones and leaves some out. V and J calls and clone size come straight from that table; D and trimming were deduced from the DNA. The sample lists approximately 170,000 clones, approximately 80% occurring once. This clone was detected a few times. Germline V CDR1 and CDR2: KGHSH, LQKENI. The CDR3 sequence is 14 residues long. The junction had 6 bases not matched to a gene; V was cut back by 3 bases and J by 7 bases. The Seattle patients, enrolled during active infection, were followed longitudinally.

This chain joins TRBV18 and TRBJ1-2, with 9 bases that match TRBD1. The sample was peripheral blood. This clonotype was sampled from a woman at least 80 years old with COVID-19, enrolled during active disease. Written as DNA, the CDR3 is TGTGCCAGCTCACCGGGACAGGGCGAATCTGGCTACACCTTC. This gives the protein CASSPGQGESGYTF. The full variable domain, its missing parts supplied by reference TRBV18 and TRBJ1-2, is NAGVMQNPRHLVRRRGQEARLRCSPMKGHSHVYWYRQLPEEGLKFMVYLQKENIIDESGMPKERFSAEFPKEGPSILRIQQVVRGDSAAYFCASSPGQGESGYTFGSGTRLTVV.